A single TCR beta chain is shown here with its context. The sampling schedule covered blood at baseline, cycle 4 day 1, and cycle 7 day 1. TCRdb's table, derived via immunoSEQ multiplex PCR, lists solely in-frame clones and lacks some. This sample has about 76,000 clones, with 85% to 90% found just once. The data derive from a study of OX40 agonist ivuxolimab in advanced cancers. Study overall: A male proportion of over 75% was recorded, with mean age approximately 57 years and range about 23 to 90. Partial responses were seen in three patients, one with hepatocellular carcinoma and two with cutaneous melanoma.

This CDR3 comprises 17 residues. J lost 2 bases, V lost 2 bases, and 3 bases had no gene match. Germline assignment: CDR1 SGHRS and CDR2 YFSETQ. The material was CD4+ or CD8+ T cells sorted from blood, obtained in a trial of the OX40 agonist ivuxolimab. V is TRBV5-1 and J is TRBJ2-3; 15 bases fit TRBD2. The clonotype originates from an adult with an advanced solid tumor such as melanoma, head and neck, liver or kidney cancer. CDR3 DNA: TGCGCCAGCAGCTTAGGACTAGCGGGAGGGATCACAGATACGCAGTATTTT. It codes for CASSLGLAGGITDTQYF.